These 25 T cell receptor beta chains were sequenced from one sample in a study of T cells after yellow fever vaccination (dated by TCRdb to between 2017 and 2020). This specimen's treatment or condition label, interpreted: live attenuated yellow fever vaccine strain. The protocol used for the library was 5' RACE. Sequenced on an Illumina HiSeq 2500. TCRdb redid the processing of the public reads, applying fastp at Q25 and MiXCR, and retained in-frame beta chains. For every CDR3 protein sequence, its rows merge into one entry that carries the most common genes and DNA. The sample table records some 350,000 distinct CDR3 sequences; about 9.9% of these occur just once. The ten biggest clones cover around 19% of the sample. The sample in question was PBMCs, obtained on the day of the first yellow fever vaccination. The receptors derive from a man younger than 35 who received the YFV17D yellow fever vaccine.

V gene TRBV18 combines with J gene TRBJ2-3, with 14 nucleotides matching TRBD2. The V segment lost 2 bases and the J segment 5 bases; nucleotides outside the gene matches: 0. Germline V gene sequence: CDR1 KGHSH, CDR2 LQKENI. There are 15 residues in the CDR3. The DNA of the CDR3 is TGTGCCAGCTCACCAGGACTAGCGGGGGGAGATACGCAGTATTTT. It is translated as CASSPGLAGGDTQYF.

This clonotype was detected ten times or more. The J gene is TRBJ2-5, the V gene TRBV5-1; TRBD2 aligns across 7 bases. V shed 0 bases, J shed 7 bases, and the junction held 0 bases outside the gene matches. CDR1 is SGHRS and CDR2 is YFSETQ in the germline V gene. The CDR3 loop spans 12 amino acids. The CDR3 reads CASSLGEGTQYF. Written as DNA, the CDR3 is TGCGCCAGCAGCTTGGGGGAGGGGACCCAGTACTTC.

This clonotype was seen repeatedly, ten times or more. Written as DNA, the CDR3 is TGTGCCAGCGGTAACAGGGAAGCTAACTATGGCTACACCTTC. It translates to CASGNREANYGYTF. This chain links TRBV12-3 or TRBV12-4 with TRBJ1-2, with D perhaps matching TRBD1 (6 bases). The CDR3 runs to 14 residues. V lost 8 bases and J 0 bases, leaving 13 bases between the germline ends.

This clonotype came up many times. The chain is built from TRBV7-2 and TRBJ2-3; possibly TRBD2 for D (5 bases). This CDR3 region has 12 residues. CDR1 is SGHTA, CDR2 FQGNSA, per germline. Between the trimmed V and J ends, which lost 8 bases and 4 bases, there was a span of 10 bases. The CDR3 DNA is TGTGCCAGCGGCGGGTACGCAGATACGCAGTATTTT. It encodes CASGGYADTQYF.

This clonotype was seen only a few times. This chain connects TRBV11-2 to TRBJ2-3; TRBD2 agrees at 10 bases. The V gene end was trimmed by 1 base and the J gene end by 4 bases; junction bases not matched to a gene: 11. This CDR3 has 18 amino acids. Germline V gene lookup returns CDR1 SGHAT and CDR2 FQNNGV. Written as DNA, the CDR3 is TGTGCCAGCAGCTTAGTAGCGACTAGCGGGTGGCGGGCAGATACGCAGTATTTT. It codes for CASSLVATSGWRADTQYF.

This clonotype has more than one count but fewer than ten. Relative to the germline gene, one junction end is altered; a read error may explain this. The V and J genes are TRBV24-1 and TRBJ1-3; D unclear. The CDR3 contains 11 residues. CDR1 is KGHDR, CDR2 SFDVKD, per germline. The CDR3 DNA reads as TGTGCCACCAGTGATCAAACCCGGGTCCTTTTT. Its translation: CATSDQTRVLF.

The chain joins TRBV9 to TRBJ1-1, with 11 nucleotides matching TRBD1. V trimming: 1 base; J trimming: 4 bases; junction bases outside the gene matches: 9. Germline values: CDR1 SGDLS, CDR2 YYNGEE. This CDR3 contains 17 residues. The CDR3 region is CASSVSRDRGIFTEAFF. The CDR3 nucleotides are TGTGCCAGCAGCGTATCCCGGGACAGGGGGATTTTCACTGAAGCTTTCTTT.

This clonotype appeared a few times. V usage is TRBV7-3 and J usage is TRBJ1-6, with TRBD1 matching 11 bases. The CDR3 totals 15 residues. Germline loops: CDR1 SGHTA, CDR2 FQGTGA. Germline trimming cut 1 base from V and 8 bases from J; bases unmatched to any gene: 1. DNA for the CDR3: TGTGCCAGCAGCTTAAAGGACAGGGGGCATTCACCCCTCCACTTT. It translates to CASSLKDRGHSPLHF. Combining the CDR3 with reference TRBV7-3 and TRBJ1-6 gives the whole variable domain GAGVSQTPSNKVTEKGKYVELRCDPISGHTALYWYRQSLGQGPEFLIYFQGTGAADDSGLPNDRFFAVRPEGSVSTLKIQRTERGDSAVYLCASSLKDRGHSPLHFGNGTRLTVT.

This clonotype has just a few counts. The V and J genes are TRBV5-1 and TRBJ2-2, with D uncertain. The CDR3 sequence is 15 residues long. Germline-derived CDR1 and CDR2 are SGHRS and YFSETQ. V lost 4 bases and J lost 0, with 10 bases in between. Written as DNA, the CDR3 is TGCGCCAGCAGCCCCAGACGGACGAACACCGGGGAGCTGTTTTTT. Its translation: CASSPRRTNTGELFF.

Comments on this clonotype: An end of the junction does not agree with germline; a read error may underlie this. This chain links TRBV3-1 with TRBJ2-3; D uncertain. The CDR3 spans 15 residues. Per germline, CDR1 LGHDT and CDR2 YNNKEL (reference sequence). CDR3 protein: CACSQEVAPTDTQYF. In DNA, the CDR3 is TGTGCCTGCAGCCAAGAAGTCGCCCCCACAGATACGCAGTATTTT.

This clonotype was seen more than once but under ten times. The chain employs TRBV20-1 and TRBJ2-5; D may be TRBD1 or TRBD2 (7 bases each). CDR1 DFQATT and CDR2 SNEGSKA come from the germline V gene (reference sequence). This CDR3 comprises 15 residues. V was clipped by 0 bases and J by 2 bases, with 13 bases between them. CDR3 DNA: TGCAGTGCTAGAGATGCGGGGGACAGACAAGAGACCCAGTACTTC. It yields the protein CSARDAGDRQETQYF.

The chain joins TRBV6-1 to TRBJ2-3; weak D call: TRBD1 (5 bases). Germline V gene sequence: CDR1 MNHNS, CDR2 SASEGT. Trimming removed 4 bases at V and 1 base at J, with 9 bases between. This CDR3 is built from 14 residues. The CDR3 DNA reads as TGTGCCAGCAGTGGGTGGGGCGGCACAGATACGCAGTATTTT. Translation gives CASSGWGGTDTQYF.

This chain's CDR3 is CASSPEGGADQPQHF. CDR3 sequence (DNA): TGTGCCAGCAGCCCAGAAGGGGGAGCGGATCAGCCCCAGCATTTT. V usage is TRBV7-8 and J usage is TRBJ1-5; D is possibly TRBD1 (6 bases). From germline, CDR1 is SGHVS and CDR2 FQNEAQ. V lost 5 bases to trimming and J lost 5 bases, with 16 bases between them. The CDR3 extends over 15 amino acids.

The rearrangement links TRBV6-6 to TRBJ1-4, with 7 bases matching TRBD1. CDR3 length: 13 residues. V shed 6 bases, J shed 6 bases, and the junction held 4 bases outside the gene matches. Per the germline V gene, CDR1 is MNHNY and CDR2 is SVGAGI (reference sequence). This chain's CDR3 is CASSDRAYEKLFF. CDR3 coding DNA: TGTGCCAGCAGCGACAGGGCCTATGAAAAACTGTTTTTT.

V gene TRBV5-5 combines with J gene TRBJ2-7, with TRBD1 matching 9 bases. This CDR3 spans 15 amino acids. Trimming removed 0 bases from V and 7 bases from J; junction bases left unmatched: 8. Germline CDR1 reads SGHKS; CDR2 reads YYEKEE (reference sequence). This CDR3 is CASSLVTGGRWEQYF. The CDR3 DNA sequence: TGTGCCAGCAGCTTGGTGACAGGGGGTCGGTGGGAGCAGTACTTC.

This clonotype was seen repeatedly, ten times or more. The chain recombines TRBV5-1 with TRBJ2-1; TRBD2 aligns across 9 bases. Germline lookup yields CDR1 SGHRS and CDR2 YFSETQ. The CDR3 is 15 residues long. V dropped 0 bases and J dropped 12; count of bases not matched to a gene: 10. As DNA, the CDR3 is TGCGCCAGCAGCTTGGATAGCGGGGGAGTACTGGGGCAGTTCTTC. Amino acids: CASSLDSGGVLGQFF.

The chain couples TRBV18 to TRBJ2-7; 8 bases match TRBD1. After removal of 4 bases from V and 0 bases from J, the junction contained 5 bases not matched to a gene. CDR3 length: 15 amino acids. CDR1 and CDR2 from the germline V gene are KGHSH and LQKENI. DNA for the CDR3: TGTGCCAGCTCACGGGGACAGGAGAGCTCCTACGAGCAGTACGTC. It encodes CASSRGQESSYEQYV.

In this sample, this clonotype turned up a few times. The rearrangement links TRBV7-9 to TRBJ1-6; D call uncertain. The CDR3 extends over 12 amino acids. Germline assignment: CDR1 SEHNR and CDR2 FQNEAQ (reference sequence). Trimming cost V 1 base and J 10 bases, with 5 bases left between them. CDR3 bases: TGTGCCAGCAGCTTAGAAGGCTCACCCCTCCACTTT. It codes for CASSLEGSPLHF. Full variable domain (outside the CDR3, taken from reference TRBV7-9 and TRBJ1-6): DTGVSQNPRHKITKRGQNVTFRCDPISEHNRLYWYRQTLGQGPEFLTYFQNEAQLEKSRLLSDRFSAERPKGSFSTLEIQRTEQGDSAMYLCASSLEGSPLHFGNGTRLTVT.

This clonotype was seen repeatedly, ten times or more. An end of the junction differs from the germline gene, which may be a read error. CDR3 in amino acids: CASSSGTNTGELFF. CDR3 DNA: TGTGCCAGCAGCTCCGGGACAAACACCGGGGAGCTGTTTTTT. The V call is TRBV5-1, the J call TRBJ2-2; tentative D call: TRBD1 (6 bases). The CDR3 runs to 14 residues. Germline CDR1 SGHRS, CDR2 YFSETQ.

Points on this clonotype: One end of the junction does not line up with germline, which may come from a read error. V gene TRBV6-6 combines with J gene TRBJ2-1, with 7 bases fitting TRBD2. The CDR3 is made up of 12 amino acids. Germline-derived CDR1 and CDR2 are MNHNY and SVGAGI (reference sequence). CDR3 coding DNA: TGTGCCTGCAGCCCCCGGGCGGGAGCCCCGTTCTTC. It yields the protein CACSPRAGAPFF.

A few counts support this clonotype. The chain employs TRBV7-2 and TRBJ2-3; 9 nucleotides match TRBD2. Germline-derived CDR1 and CDR2 are SGHTA and FQGNSA. Germline trimming cut 5 bases from V and 5 bases from J; bases unmatched to any gene: 11. This CDR3 spans 16 amino acids. CDR3: CASSIMGLAVGDTQYF. Here the CDR3 DNA reads TGTGCCAGCAGCATTATGGGACTAGCAGTGGGAGATACGCAGTATTTT.

This clonotype has only a few counts. This sequence joins TRBV28 and TRBJ1-6; 7 bases are a match to TRBD1. Germline V gene data show CDR1 as MDHEN and CDR2 as SYDVKM. With 5 bases clipped from V and 10 bases from J, the junction kept 8 bases outside the gene matches. This CDR3 region has 14 residues. The DNA for the CDR3 is TGTGCCAGCAGTCAGGGGGGGCGGCGGTCACCCCTCCACTTT. This translates into CASSQGGRRSPLHF.

This clonotype showed up just a few times. The rearrangement uses TRBV4-1 and TRBJ1-5; 8 positions match TRBD1. The CDR3 extends over 18 amino acids. V lost 0 bases to trimming and J lost 7 bases; unmatched junction nucleotides: 14. The V gene's germline CDR1 is MGHRA and CDR2 YSYEKL. The CDR3 sequence: CASSQDLRTGLVHQPQHF. CDR3 bases: TGCGCCAGCAGCCAAGATTTGAGGACAGGGTTGGTGCACCAGCCCCAGCATTTT.

This clonotype appeared many times. V gene TRBV20-1 combines with J gene TRBJ2-3, with unresolved D. Germline V gene lookup returns CDR1 DFQATT and CDR2 SNEGSKA (reference sequence). The CDR3 has 12 residues. The CDR3 DNA sequence: TGCAGGGCCGTGGTGGGCACAGATACGCAGTATTTT. This encodes CRAVVGTDTQYF.

J is TRBJ2-5 and V is TRBV4-3; 12 bases are shared with TRBD2. V trimming: 1 base; J trimming: 1 base; junction bases outside the gene matches: 4. CDR1 and CDR2 from the germline V gene are LGHNA and YSLEER. This CDR3 spans 17 amino acids. CDR3 DNA: TGCGCCAGCAGCCAAGTCCCTAGCGGGGGGGCCCAAGAGACCCAGTACTTC. It encodes CASSQVPSGGAQETQYF.